Listed here are 25 T cell receptor beta chains from one sample, sequenced in a study of response to subunit inactivated influenza vaccine (dated by TCRdb to the late 2010s). Read against the paper, the sample's time point label means: 45 days after influenza vaccine administration. The library was obtained by RT-PCR. The reads were generated on an Illumina HiSeq 2500. TCRdb itself trimmed the public reads at Q25 with fastp, ran MiXCR and retained productive beta chains. All rows with the same CDR3 protein become a single entry with the most common DNA and genes. Recorded for this sample are around 500,000 distinct CDR3 sequences; 10% to 11% of them occurred a single time. The ten largest clonotypes hold roughly 12% of the sample. Sequenced here: PBMCs from blood, sampled 45 days after vaccination. The receptors shown here come from a man between 45 and 60 years old who received an inactivated influenza vaccine. Donor details come from another sample of the same person, matched by shared clones.

The table lists this clonotype with many counts. This chain links TRBV12-3 or TRBV12-4 with TRBJ2-1; TRBD2 aligns across 8 bases. The CDR3 contains 17 residues. Losses at the gene ends were 8 bases for V and 0 bases for J; bases not matched to a gene: 12. CDR3 protein: CASRGGGLLSSYNEQFF. The CDR3 region has the DNA TGTGCCAGCCGGGGGGGTGGACTGCTGAGCTCCTACAATGAGCAGTTCTTC.

This clonotype was counted only a few times. The rearrangement links TRBV15 to TRBJ2-3; D unresolved. Germline values: CDR1 LNHNV, CDR2 YYDKDF (reference sequence). With 1 base removed from V and 2 bases from J, the gap between germline ends came to 10 bases. The CDR3 loop spans 15 amino acids. In DNA form, the CDR3 reads TGTGCCACCAGCAGAGGAACCAGCGACACAGATACGCAGTATTTT. This sequence encodes CATSRGTSDTDTQYF.

This clonotype has a handful of counts. The V and J genes are TRBV6-2 or TRBV6-3 and TRBJ1-1; a possible D gene is TRBD1 (6 bases). The CDR3 is made up of 12 amino acids. The germline gives CDR1 MNHEY, CDR2 SVGEGT. V was shortened by 10 bases and J by 0 bases, with 9 bases between the two germline ends. In nucleotides, the CDR3 is TGTGCCATAGGACAGATGAACACTGAAGCTTTCTTT. Translation: CAIGQMNTEAFF.

This clonotype has only a few counts. V gene TRBV12-3 or TRBV12-4 combines with J gene TRBJ2-3; D perhaps matches TRBD2 (6 bases). This CDR3 region has 14 residues. V was clipped by 3 bases and J by 2 bases, with 9 bases between them. The CDR3 region is CASSFRDFTDTQYF. In DNA form, the CDR3 reads TGTGCCAGCAGTTTCCGGGACTTCACAGATACGCAGTATTTT.

This clonotype was seen only a few times. The V and J genes are TRBV7-2 and TRBJ1-2; the D is unclear. The CDR3 contains 9 residues. Trimming removed 4 bases at V and 14 bases at J, with 8 bases between. Germline CDR1 reads SGHTA; CDR2 reads FQGNSA. CDR3 nucleotides: TGTGCCAGCAGCTCGGGAAGGACCTTC. It yields the protein CASSSGRTF.

This clonotype was counted many times. J is TRBJ1-2 and V is TRBV9; tentatively, D is TRBD1 (5 bases). Deletions cut 0 bases from V and 3 bases from J, with 12 bases between. CDR1 and CDR2 from the germline V gene are SGDLS and YYNGEE. The CDR3 has 15 residues. CDR3 protein: CASSVEKGPHYGYTF. The CDR3, as DNA: TGTGCCAGCAGCGTAGAAAAGGGACCTCACTATGGCTACACCTTC.

J is TRBJ1-2 and V is TRBV20-1; D not resolved. V shed 6 bases and J shed 2 bases, with 19 bases lying between them. The CDR3 sequence is 15 residues long. Germline V lookup: CDR1 DFQATT, CDR2 SNEGSKA (reference sequence). The CDR3 DNA reads TGCAGTGCCCCTCCTACGGGAGACCTAAACTATGGCTACACCTTC. It specifies CSAPPTGDLNYGYTF.

V is TRBV12-3 or TRBV12-4 and J is TRBJ2-7; weak D call: TRBD1 (5 bases). The CDR3 runs to 12 residues. V lost 0 bases and J lost 7, with 7 bases in between. CDR3 residues: CASSLAQGEQYF. In DNA, the CDR3 is TGTGCCAGCAGTTTAGCGCAGGGTGAGCAGTACTTC.

With respect to this clonotype: A clone one base away is much larger, so this may be a read error. The chain is built from TRBV12-3 or TRBV12-4 and TRBJ1-2; 9 bases fit TRBD1. The CDR3 covers 15 residues. Trimming at V came to 6 bases and at J to 4 bases, leaving 9 bases not matched to a gene. The CDR3 is CASRRAGQGTYGYTF. CDR3 coding DNA: TGTGCCAGCAGAAGGGCTGGACAGGGGACCTATGGCTACACCTTC.

Ten or more counts support this clonotype. The rearrangement joins TRBV29-1 to TRBJ1-1; perhaps TRBD1 as D (5 bases). This CDR3 is 11 amino acids long. The V gene lost 6 bases and the J gene lost 9 bases, with 14 bases spanning the gap. Germline loops: CDR1 SQVTM, CDR2 ANQGSEA. Written as DNA, the CDR3 is TGCAGCGTGAGTTCTAAGGGGCAAGCTTTCTTT. This sequence encodes CSVSSKGQAFF. Together with reference TRBV29-1 and TRBJ1-1, the CDR3 gives the full variable domain: SAVISQKPSRDICQRGTSLTIQCQVDSQVTMMFWYRQQPGQSLTLIATANQGSEATYESGFVIDKFPISRPNLTFSTLTVSNMSPEDSSIYLCSVSSKGQAFFGQGTRLTVV.

This clonotype was observed at least ten times. The J gene is TRBJ2-2, the V gene TRBV5-6, with D unresolved. Trimming took off 0 bases at V and 1 base at J, with 7 bases between the two ends. Germline V CDR1 and CDR2: SGHDT, YYEEEE. CDR3 length: 15 residues. The CDR3 here is CASSLVDGNTGELFF. CDR3 nucleotide sequence: TGTGCCAGCAGCTTGGTGGACGGGAACACCGGGGAGCTGTTTTTT.

This clonotype has a count of ten or more. CDR3 sequence: CSVGSLASDGYTF. The CDR3 DNA reads as TGCAGCGTTGGGTCGCTAGCTTCCGATGGCTACACCTTC. This chain joins TRBV29-1 and TRBJ1-2, with D uncertain. The CDR3 is 13 residues long. CDR1 is SQVTM, CDR2 ANQGSEA, per germline. The V and J ends lost 4 bases and 6 bases respectively, with 15 bases between them. Complete variable domain (other parts from reference TRBV29-1 and TRBJ1-2): SAVISQKPSRDICQRGTSLTIQCQVDSQVTMMFWYRQQPGQSLTLIATANQGSEATYESGFVIDKFPISRPNLTFSTLTVSNMSPEDSSIYLCSVGSLASDGYTFGSGTRLTVV.

This clonotype appeared many times. The chain combines TRBV4-1 with TRBJ1-5; no clear D gene. The CDR3 contains 15 residues. Deletions cut 4 bases from V and 6 bases from J, with 16 bases between. Germline V gene sequence: CDR1 MGHRA, CDR2 YSYEKL. The CDR3 protein is CASSPRLGIGQPQHF. The CDR3 nucleotides are TGCGCCAGCAGCCCGCGACTGGGTATTGGTCAGCCCCAGCATTTT.

This clonotype was seen more than once but under ten times. CDR3 residues: CASSLDLGGRTGELFF. CDR3 DNA sequence: TGTGCCAGCAGCTTAGATCTAGGGGGAAGAACCGGGGAGCTGTTTTTT. The gene calls are TRBV11-2 and TRBJ2-2, with D possibly TRBD1 on 6 matching bases. Looked up from germline, CDR1 is SGHAT and CDR2 is FQNNGV. This CDR3 has 16 amino acids. With 0 bases removed from V and 5 bases from J, the gap between germline ends came to 13 bases. Looking up the rest from reference TRBV11-2 and TRBJ2-2 gives the full variable domain: EAGVAQSPRYKIIEKRQSVAFWCNPISGHATLYWYQQILGQGPKLLIQFQNNGVVDDSQLPKDRFSAERLKGVDSTLKIQPAKLEDSAVYLCASSLDLGGRTGELFFGEGSRLTVL.

J is TRBJ2-1 and V is TRBV20-1; 10 nucleotides align to TRBD2. V was clipped by 2 bases and J by 3 bases; unmatched bases: 13. This CDR3 has 18 amino acids. The germline V gene encodes CDR1 DFQATT and CDR2 SNEGSKA (reference sequence). In nucleotides, the CDR3 is TGCAGTGCTAGACGTGGAGCGGGAGGGCCTGCTAGCTACAATGAGCAGTTCTTC. This translates into CSARRGAGGPASYNEQFF.

The chain carries TRBV5-1 and TRBJ2-1, with TRBD2 matching over 10 bases. CDR1 is SGHRS, CDR2 YFSETQ, per germline. CDR3 size: 16 residues. After removal of 3 bases from V and 6 bases from J, the junction contained 9 bases not matched to a gene. CDR3 region: CASSSGLAEIFNEQFF. CDR3 nucleotides: TGCGCCAGCAGCTCTGGACTAGCGGAGATCTTCAATGAGCAGTTCTTC.

This clonotype was detected only a few times. The chain recombines TRBV10-1 with TRBJ1-4, with D possibly being TRBD1 (5 bases). Trimming took off 3 bases at V and 12 bases at J, with 26 bases between the two ends. This CDR3 is built from 17 residues. Germline V gene data show CDR1 as WNHNN and CDR2 as SYGVQD (reference sequence). CDR3 bases: TGCGCCAGCAGTGACGGGACGGCGGGACCCAGTGGGGGGGAACTGTTTTTT. It encodes CASSDGTAGPSGGELFF.

This clonotype has at least ten counts. Here the CDR3 reads CASSPKYEQYF. For the CDR3, the DNA is TGTGCCAGCAGCCCGAAGTACGAGCAGTACTTC. This chain connects TRBV7-2 to TRBJ2-7; no clear D. Germline CDR1 reads SGHTA; CDR2 reads FQGNSA. With 5 bases removed from V and 4 bases from J, the gap between germline ends came to 6 bases. This CDR3 is 11 amino acids long.

In this sample, this clonotype turned up many times. The V and J genes are TRBV10-3 and TRBJ2-6; D gene ambiguous. Trimming removed 6 bases at V and 0 bases at J, with 3 bases between. This CDR3 has 13 residues. Germline V gene data show CDR1 as ENHRY and CDR2 as SYGVKD. The CDR3 DNA reads as TGTGCCATCAGGAGCTCTGGGGCCAACGTCCTGACTTTC. It is translated as CAIRSSGANVLTF.

This clonotype was found many times. This sequence joins TRBV12-3 or TRBV12-4 and TRBJ2-7, with 7 positions matching TRBD1. The CDR3 runs 15 residues. Losses at the gene ends were 1 base for V and 7 bases for J; bases not matched to a gene: 10. The CDR3 is CASSLEVDRATEQYF. Written as DNA, the CDR3 is TGTGCCAGCAGTTTAGAAGTCGACAGGGCTACGGAGCAGTACTTC.

This clonotype was observed at least ten times. The chain recombines TRBV5-1 with TRBJ2-5; D unclear. Germline V gene lookup returns CDR1 SGHRS and CDR2 YFSETQ. The V gene lost 3 bases and the J gene lost 4 bases, with 13 bases spanning the gap. The CDR3 runs to 14 residues. DNA of the CDR3: TGCGCCAGCAGCTCCTGGGCGGCGCGAGAGACCCAGTACTTC. Translation gives CASSSWAARETQYF.

There are a few counts of this clonotype. This sequence joins TRBV7-9 and TRBJ2-7, with D uncertain. The CDR3 sequence is 12 residues long. V dropped 7 bases and J dropped 6 bases, with 13 bases sitting between them. Germline lookup yields CDR1 SEHNR and CDR2 FQNEAQ (reference sequence). CDR3 nucleotides: TGTGCCAGCACCGACTCCTTCTTCGAGCAGTACTTC. It translates to CASTDSFFEQYF.

This clonotype appeared many times. The chain links TRBV10-3 to TRBJ2-2, with D uncertain. The CDR3 spans 11 residues. V was trimmed by 9 bases and J by 4 bases, leaving 6 bases between them. CDR1 ENHRY and CDR2 SYGVKD come from the germline V gene. CDR3: CAIRVTGELFF. In DNA form, the CDR3 reads TGTGCCATTAGGGTCACCGGGGAGCTGTTTTTT.

The chain is built from TRBV9 and TRBJ2-2, with 7 positions matching TRBD2. The CDR3 is 15 residues long. Germline V gene lookup returns CDR1 SGDLS and CDR2 YYNGEE. The V and J ends lost 3 bases and 2 bases, in that order; junction bases with no gene match: 4. CDR3 nucleotide sequence: TGTGCCAGCAGCGCCTGGGAGGGAAACACCGGGGAGCTGTTTTTT. Amino acids: CASSAWEGNTGELFF.

This chain uses TRBV29-1 with TRBJ2-2; D gene ambiguous. Between the trimmed V and J ends, which lost 7 bases and 5 bases, there was a span of 8 bases. Germline V gene lookup returns CDR1 SQVTM and CDR2 ANQGSEA. The CDR3 has 11 amino acids. The CDR3 sequence: CSAFVTGELFF. The CDR3 DNA follows: TGCAGCGCCTTTGTTACCGGGGAGCTGTTTTTT.